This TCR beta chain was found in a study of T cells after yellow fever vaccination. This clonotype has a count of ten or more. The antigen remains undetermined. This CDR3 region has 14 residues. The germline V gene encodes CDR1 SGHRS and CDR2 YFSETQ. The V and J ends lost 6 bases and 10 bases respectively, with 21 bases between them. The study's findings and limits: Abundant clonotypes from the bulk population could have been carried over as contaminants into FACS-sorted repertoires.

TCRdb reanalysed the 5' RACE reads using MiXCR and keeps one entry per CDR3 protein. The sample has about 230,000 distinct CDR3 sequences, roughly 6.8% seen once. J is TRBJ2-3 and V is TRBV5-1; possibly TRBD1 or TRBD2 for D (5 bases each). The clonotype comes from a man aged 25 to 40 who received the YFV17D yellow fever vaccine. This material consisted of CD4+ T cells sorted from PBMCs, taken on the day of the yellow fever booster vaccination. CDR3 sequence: CASTNPQGEDAQYF. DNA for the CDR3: TGCGCCAGCACAAACCCTCAGGGAGAGGATGCGCAGTATTTT.